Given below is one TCR beta chain in context. This sample is drawn from a study of blood T cell repertoires in COVID-19. Turning to the study itself: Acute and convalescent COVID-19 samples came from the United States, Italy and Spain. From T cells, B-cell-depleted T cells, or PBMCs came the material, which was cDNA or gDNA.

Here immunoSEQ multiplex PCR was the method, and the copy in TCRdb shows in-frame clones only, minus some. The sample has around 300,000 clones; about 90% are singletons. Living in about 25 US areas, the participants were between roughly 18 and 90 years of age. Resolution of symptoms, clearance, or two negative PCRs was present in recovered Cohort 3 donors. CDR1 and CDR2 from the germline V gene are SGHAT and FQNNGV. The V and J ends lost 5 bases and 5 bases respectively, with 8 bases between them. There are 12 residues in the CDR3. Sequencing was performed on PBMCs or T cells enriched from blood (not recorded which). The source of this sequence is a woman between 25 and 40 years old who had recovered from COVID-19. The rearrangement uses TRBV11-2 and TRBJ2-3; D unclear. The CDR3, as DNA: TGTGCCAGCAGCCCCGTTCTAGATACGCAGTATTTT. Translated, it gives CASSPVLDTQYF.